The text below deals with one T cell receptor (beta chain). Its antigen is currently not known. One base away there is no much larger clone; base qualities are not given. Collaborating institutions collected whole blood in K2EDTA tubes following their own protocols. For TCRbeta analysis, collaborator samples were shipped as frozen whole blood, as isolated PBMCs, or as DNA extracted from either sample type. These data are taken from a study of blood T cell repertoires in COVID-19 (dated by TCRdb to 2020 to 2022). In terms of the full investigation: Samples from collaborators originated in the United States, Italy and Spain and spanned both the acute and convalescent phases of COVID-19. The material from the prospective study consisted of cDNA or gDNA derived from T cells, B-cell-depleted T cells, or PBMCs. The dataset comprised deeply sampled blood TCRbeta repertoires from subjects exposed to, actively infected with, or recovered from COVID-19. The repertoires were released in a freely available public database meant as a resource for research on the immune response to SARS-CoV-2. Samples came from the ongoing ImmuneRACE study (first 160 participants) plus 1,254 subjects from 6 global collaborators. Sample metadata almost always included a de-identified subject ID, COVID-19 status, age in years and sex. Where available, HLA class I and class II types were taken from metadata supplied by the sample provider and were not determined by assay-based typing.

Here is what the overall study found, with its caveats: How much clinical and demographic metadata was included differed by source and by participant, and the metadata was provided uncurated.

Counted from cysteine to phenylalanine, this CDR3 has 15 amino acids. The kept DNA is CDR3 alone, 45 bases in frame from the first base. CDR1 and CDR2, looked up from the germline V gene, are ENHRY and SYGVKD. V ends up 6 bases short and J 2 bases short, with an unmatched junction base count of 6. TCRbeta CDR3 regions were amplified from genomic DNA by means of the immunoSEQ Assay, a bias-controlled multiplex PCR. The published analysis was carried out like this. The number of nucleated cells in each sample was estimated from the amplification of reference gene primers within the assay. Sequence reads were collapsed and filtered to measure the absolute abundance of every unique TCRbeta CDR3 rearrangement. For each sample, productive Simpson clonality was calculated as the square root of Simpson's diversity index across productive rearrangements. TCRdb's version of the immuneACCESS table is confined to in-frame rearrangements and falls short of the full clone set. An unresolved V gene accounts for under half of the shortfall where checked; the remainder is of unknown origin. V, J and clone size were drawn from that table, and D and trimming were deduced from the DNA. For this sample the table gives 50,000 to 70,000 clones, of which 80% to 95% were detected only once. The ten largest clones take up about 9.7% of the sample.

The rearranged chain carries TRBV10-3 and TRBJ2-3; 9 bases in between match TRBD2. The sample taken for sequencing was peripheral blood. This TCR was recovered from an elderly woman with active COVID-19. The CDR3 protein: CAISRTSGYTDTQYF. The nucleotide sequence reads as follows: TGTGCCATCAGCAGAACTAGCGGGTACACAGATACGCAGTATTTT.